This is a list of T cell receptor beta chains from one sample in a study of T cells expressing NK-cell markers. TCRdb derives one entry per CDR3 protein from the 5' RACE reads, leaving out DNA. The sample holds fewer than 300,000 distinct CDR3 sequences. Input material: blood T cells: a sorted CD56 or NKG2C T cell subset, CD4+ or CD8+ T cells, or bulk PBMC T cells (not recorded which). The receptors here all came from a woman between 18 and 70 years old in good health. CDR3s include the opening cysteine and the closing phenylalanine or tryptophan.

CDR3aa: CASSDLGAYNSPLHF
j_gene: TRBJ1-6
v_gene: TRBV12-3/TRBV12-4

CDR3aa: CAISEGLAGYNEQFF
j_gene: TRBJ2-1
v_gene: TRBV10-3

CDR3aa: CASSPAGTNYGYTF
j_gene: TRBJ1-2
v_gene: TRBV7-2

CDR3aa: CASSPPPGYTF
j_gene: TRBJ1-2
v_gene: TRBV7-8

CDR3aa: CASSVGRHNEQFF
j_gene: TRBJ2-1
v_gene: TRBV9

CDR3aa: CASSRRTSGRSETQYF
j_gene: TRBJ2-5
v_gene: TRBV7-2

CDR3aa: CASGPREGARTEAFF
j_gene: TRBJ1-1
v_gene: TRBV9

CDR3aa: CASSLALATEAFF
j_gene: TRBJ1-1
v_gene: TRBV5-1

CDR3aa: CSAGTQGGYGYTF
j_gene: TRBJ1-2
v_gene: TRBV20-1

CDR3aa: CASRPPGTGYNEQFF
j_gene: TRBJ2-1
v_gene: TRBV12-3/TRBV12-4

CDR3aa: CASSLRGGGSPSSYEQYF
j_gene: TRBJ2-7
v_gene: TRBV5-4

CDR3aa: CASSLGLYDSGANVLTF
j_gene: TRBJ2-6
v_gene: TRBV5-4

CDR3aa: CATKTQTDYGYTF
j_gene: TRBJ1-2
v_gene: TRBV18

CDR3aa: CASSLTPTSGSRDTQYF
j_gene: TRBJ2-3
v_gene: TRBV5-1

CDR3aa: CASSLQVADTQYF
j_gene: TRBJ2-3
v_gene: TRBV7-2

CDR3aa: CASSLPPFRGLYGTQYF
j_gene: TRBJ2-5
v_gene: TRBV11-3

CDR3aa: CASSPPGGLKAFF
j_gene: TRBJ1-1
v_gene: TRBV12-3/TRBV12-4

CDR3aa: CASSRTSGRGEQYF
j_gene: TRBJ2-7
v_gene: TRBV7-2

CDR3aa: CASRRQADQPQHF
j_gene: TRBJ1-5
v_gene: TRBV6-1

CDR3aa: CASSLALPPRGTQYF
j_gene: TRBJ2-5
v_gene: TRBV7-2

CDR3aa: CASSPRGVQPQHF
j_gene: TRBJ1-5
v_gene: TRBV12-3/TRBV12-4

CDR3aa: CASRRVGTGPKNEQFF
j_gene: TRBJ2-1
v_gene: TRBV11-2

CDR3aa: CASSRTALNTEAFF
j_gene: TRBJ1-1
v_gene: TRBV4-3